In its sample, the clone carrying this TCR beta chain was seen once. What it binds is unknown. The sample comes from a study of siplizumab effects on memory and regulatory T cells. This CDR3 contains 11 residues. V was shortened by 2 bases and J by 8 bases, with 7 bases between the two germline ends. Germline V gene sequence: CDR1 DFQATT, CDR2 SNEGSKA (reference sequence). Study observations and caveats: Unstimulated subsets captured only a minor fraction of alloreactive clones. Naive T cells appeared more varied than memory cells and looked like key alloresponse contributors. Tregs that proliferated in siplizumab cultures did not have their suppressive function confirmed.

Assays captured 75,000 to 100,000 TCR templates per sample. The protocol was immunoSEQ multiplex PCR, while the TCRdb copy is restricted to in-frame clones and leaves out a portion. The sample has roughly 97,000 clones, over 90% seen once. The sequenced sample consisted of Tregs sorted from blood. The chain uses TRBV20-1 and TRBJ2-1; D gene uncertain. This clonotype was sampled from a human donor in good health. The chain's CDR3 is CSARNLDEQFF. CDR3 in DNA: TGCAGTGCTAGAAATCTCGATGAGCAGTTCTTC.